The clone carrying this TCR beta chain was observed a single time. One end of the junction varies from germline; a read error may be responsible. The data were obtained in a study of metastatic and nonmetastatic thyroid tumors. Using MiXCR, TCRdb re-called clones from the PCR reads. Among approximately 10,000 clones listed, approximately 30% were seen once. The CDR3 spans 15 residues. The germline V gene encodes CDR1 MNHNS and CDR2 SASEGT. Until they underwent thyroid surgery, no patient had received any treatment. The V call is TRBV6-1, the J call TRBJ2-1, with 7 bases matching TRBD2. This receptor was identified in a male donor with papillary thyroid cancer or a benign thyroid nodule (not recorded which). Some clones in this sample may be carry-over from other donors' samples. Sequencing input: adjacent normal tissue. The CDR3 DNA reads TGTGCCAGCAGTGAACGGGCTAGCGGACTCAATGAGCAGGTCTTC. Residues: CASSERASGLNEQVF.